This T cell receptor beta chain was observed in a study of blood T cell repertoires in COVID-19. Study-wide background: The United States, Italy and Spain supplied acute and convalescent COVID-19 samples.

Original processing methods: Estimation of nucleated cell counts relied on the amplification of reference gene primers. Method: immunoSEQ multiplex PCR; TCRdb's copy keeps in-frame clones and lacks some. V, J and clone size are taken as reported in that table, and D and trimming were inferred from the DNA itself. Among approximately 150,000 clones listed, 70% to 85% were seen once. The germline V gene encodes CDR1 MGHRA and CDR2 YSYEKL. CDR3 size: 17 residues. V lost 2 bases, J lost 4 bases, and 10 bases stayed unmatched. The receptor was isolated from a woman of 80 years or more with acute or convalescent COVID-19. The sequencing sample was made of peripheral blood. The V call is TRBV4-1, the J call TRBJ1-4, with 7 bases fitting TRBD1. CDR3 residues: CASSQSGPDRFNEKLFF. In DNA form, the CDR3 reads TGCGCCAGCAGCCAATCGGGCCCGGACAGGTTTAATGAAAAACTGTTTTTT.